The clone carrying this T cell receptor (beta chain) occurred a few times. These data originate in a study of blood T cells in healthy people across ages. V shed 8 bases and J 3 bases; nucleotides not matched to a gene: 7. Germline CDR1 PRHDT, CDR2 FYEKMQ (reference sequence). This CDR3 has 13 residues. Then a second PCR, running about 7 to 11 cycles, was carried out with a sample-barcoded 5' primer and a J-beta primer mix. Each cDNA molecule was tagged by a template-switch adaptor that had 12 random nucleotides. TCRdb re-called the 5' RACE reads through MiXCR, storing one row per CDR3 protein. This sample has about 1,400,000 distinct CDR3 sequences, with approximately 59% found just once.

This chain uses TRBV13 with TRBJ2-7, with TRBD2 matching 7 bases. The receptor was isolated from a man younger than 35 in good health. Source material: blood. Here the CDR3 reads CASGRGVSYEQYF. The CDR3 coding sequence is TGTGCCAGCGGCCGGGGGGTTAGCTACGAGCAGTACTTC. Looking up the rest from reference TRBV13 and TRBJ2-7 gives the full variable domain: AAGVIQSPRHLIKEKRETATLKCYPIPRHDTVYWYQQGPGQDPQFLISFYEKMQSDKGSIPDRFSAQQFSDYHSELNMSSLELGDSALYFCASGRGVSYEQYFGPGTRLTVT.